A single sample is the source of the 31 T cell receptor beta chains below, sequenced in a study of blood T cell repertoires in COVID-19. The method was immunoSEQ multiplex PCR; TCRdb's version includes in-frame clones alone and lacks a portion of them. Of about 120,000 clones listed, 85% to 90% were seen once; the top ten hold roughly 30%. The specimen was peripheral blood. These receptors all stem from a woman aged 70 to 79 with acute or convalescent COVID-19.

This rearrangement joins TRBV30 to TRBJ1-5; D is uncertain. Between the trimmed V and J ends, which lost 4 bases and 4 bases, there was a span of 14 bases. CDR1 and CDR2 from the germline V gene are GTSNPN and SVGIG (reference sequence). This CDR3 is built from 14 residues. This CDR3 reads CAWNVGSRNQPQHF. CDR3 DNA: TGTGCCTGGAACGTCGGGAGCAGAAATCAGCCCCAGCATTTT.

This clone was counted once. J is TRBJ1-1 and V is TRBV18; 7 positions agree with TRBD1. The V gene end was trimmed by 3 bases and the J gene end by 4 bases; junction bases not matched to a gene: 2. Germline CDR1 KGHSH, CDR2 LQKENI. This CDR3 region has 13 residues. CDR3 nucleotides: TGTGCCAGCTCACCCACAGGGGCCACTGAAGCTTTCTTT. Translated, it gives CASSPTGATEAFF. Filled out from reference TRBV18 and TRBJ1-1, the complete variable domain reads NAGVMQNPRHLVRRRGQEARLRCSPMKGHSHVYWYRQLPEEGLKFMVYLQKENIIDESGMPKERFSAEFPKEGPSILRIQQVVRGDSAAYFCASSPTGATEAFFGQGTRLTVV.

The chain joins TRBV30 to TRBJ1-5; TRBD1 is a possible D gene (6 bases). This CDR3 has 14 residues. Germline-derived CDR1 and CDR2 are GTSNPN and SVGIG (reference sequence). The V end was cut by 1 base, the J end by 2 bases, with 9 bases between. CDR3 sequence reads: CAWSEGHRNQPQHF. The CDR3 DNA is TGTGCCTGGAGTGAGGGACATCGCAATCAGCCCCAGCATTTT.

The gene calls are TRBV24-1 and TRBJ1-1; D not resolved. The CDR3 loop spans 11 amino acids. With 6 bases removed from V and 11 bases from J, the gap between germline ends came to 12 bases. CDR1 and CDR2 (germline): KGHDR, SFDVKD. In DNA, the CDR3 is TGTGCCACCAGTTCTGGTGGAGGGGCTTTCTTT. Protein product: CATSSGGGAFF.

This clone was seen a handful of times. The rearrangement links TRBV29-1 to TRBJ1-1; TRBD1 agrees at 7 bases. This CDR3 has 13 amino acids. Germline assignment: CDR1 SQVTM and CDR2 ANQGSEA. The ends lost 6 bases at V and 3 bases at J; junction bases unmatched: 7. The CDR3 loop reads CSVQGTRDTEAFF. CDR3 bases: TGCAGCGTACAGGGGACCCGGGACACTGAAGCTTTCTTT.

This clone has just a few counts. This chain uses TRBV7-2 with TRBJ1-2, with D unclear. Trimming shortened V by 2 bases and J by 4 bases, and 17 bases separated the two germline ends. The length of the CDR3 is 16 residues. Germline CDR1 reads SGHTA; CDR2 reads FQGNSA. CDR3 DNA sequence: TGTGCCAGCAGCTTATTTGCGGGAGGACTCGTCTATGGCTACACCTTC. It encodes CASSLFAGGLVYGYTF.

Here the CDR3 reads CASSRGLETQYF. DNA for the CDR3: TGTGCCAGCAGCCGCGGACTTGAGACCCAGTACTTC. The J gene is TRBJ2-5, the V gene TRBV28, with D possibly TRBD2 on 5 matching bases. Germline loops: CDR1 MDHEN, CDR2 SYDVKM. V gave up 6 bases and J gave up 5 bases, with 10 bases separating them. The CDR3 contains 12 residues.

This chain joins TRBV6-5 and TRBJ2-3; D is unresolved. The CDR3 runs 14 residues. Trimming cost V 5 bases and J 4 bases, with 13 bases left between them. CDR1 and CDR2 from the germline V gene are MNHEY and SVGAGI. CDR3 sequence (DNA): TGTGCCAGCAGTCCCAGCCAGGTATCAGATACGCAGTATTTT. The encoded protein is CASSPSQVSDTQYF.

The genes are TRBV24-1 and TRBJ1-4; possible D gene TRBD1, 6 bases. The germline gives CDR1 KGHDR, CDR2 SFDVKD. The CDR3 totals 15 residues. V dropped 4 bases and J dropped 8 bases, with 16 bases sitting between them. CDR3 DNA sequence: TGTGCCACCAGTGACTCCAGGGGTTCGGGGGAAAAACTGTTTTTT. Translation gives CATSDSRGSGEKLFF.

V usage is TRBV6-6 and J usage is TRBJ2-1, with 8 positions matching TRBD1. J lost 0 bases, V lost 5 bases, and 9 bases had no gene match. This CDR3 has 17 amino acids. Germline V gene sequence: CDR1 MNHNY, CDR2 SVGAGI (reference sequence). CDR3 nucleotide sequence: TGTGCCAGCAGTCGACAGGGGTGGGGAGCCTCCTACAATGAGCAGTTCTTC. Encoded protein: CASSRQGWGASYNEQFF.

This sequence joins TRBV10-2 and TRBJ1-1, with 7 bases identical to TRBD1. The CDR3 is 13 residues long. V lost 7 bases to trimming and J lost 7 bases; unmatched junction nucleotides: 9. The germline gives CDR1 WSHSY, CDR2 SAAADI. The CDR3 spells CASTRETGREAFF. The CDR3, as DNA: TGCGCCAGCACCAGAGAGACAGGGCGTGAAGCTTTCTTT.

The CDR3 nucleotides read TGTGCCACCAGTGGGCGGGGCGGGACAGGGGGATTCGATGAGCAGTTCTTC. This gives the protein CATSGRGGTGGFDEQFF. The V gene is TRBV24-1, the J gene TRBJ2-1; TRBD1 matches at 11 bases. The junction had 13 bases not matched to a gene; V was cut back by 5 bases and J by 8 bases. Germline V gene data show CDR1 as KGHDR and CDR2 as SFDVKD. The CDR3 has 17 residues.

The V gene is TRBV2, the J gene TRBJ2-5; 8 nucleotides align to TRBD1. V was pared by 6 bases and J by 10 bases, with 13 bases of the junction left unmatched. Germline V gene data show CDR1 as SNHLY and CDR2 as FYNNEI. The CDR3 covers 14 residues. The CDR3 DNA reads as TGTGCCAGCAGAACCGGGACAGGCGCAAGAGACCAGTACTTC. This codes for CASRTGTGARDQYF.

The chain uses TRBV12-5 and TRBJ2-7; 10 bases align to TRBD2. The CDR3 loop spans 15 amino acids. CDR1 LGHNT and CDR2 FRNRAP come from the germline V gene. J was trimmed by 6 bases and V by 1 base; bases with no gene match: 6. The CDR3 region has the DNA TGTGCTAGTGGTTTGGGTAGCGGGGGGACTGTCGAGCAGTACTTC. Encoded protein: CASGLGSGGTVEQYF.

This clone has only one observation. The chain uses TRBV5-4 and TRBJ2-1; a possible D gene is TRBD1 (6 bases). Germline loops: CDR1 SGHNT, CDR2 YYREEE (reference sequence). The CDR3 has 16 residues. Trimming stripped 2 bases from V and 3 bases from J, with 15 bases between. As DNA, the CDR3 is TGTGCCAGCAGCTTTAGTTTACAGGGAGACTACAATGAGCAGTTCTTC. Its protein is CASSFSLQGDYNEQFF.

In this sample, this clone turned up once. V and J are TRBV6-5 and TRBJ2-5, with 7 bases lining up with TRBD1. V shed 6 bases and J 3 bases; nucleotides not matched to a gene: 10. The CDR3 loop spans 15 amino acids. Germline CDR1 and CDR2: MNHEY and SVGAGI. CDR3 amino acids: CASRMTGISKETQYF. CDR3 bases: TGTGCCAGCAGAATGACAGGGATCTCCAAAGAGACCCAGTACTTC.

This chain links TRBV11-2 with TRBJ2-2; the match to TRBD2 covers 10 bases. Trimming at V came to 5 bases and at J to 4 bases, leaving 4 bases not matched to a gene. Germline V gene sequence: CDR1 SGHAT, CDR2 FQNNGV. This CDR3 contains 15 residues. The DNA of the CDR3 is TGTGCCAGCAGCCAAGGGACTAGCGTCACCGGGGAGCTGTTTTTT. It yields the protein CASSQGTSVTGELFF.

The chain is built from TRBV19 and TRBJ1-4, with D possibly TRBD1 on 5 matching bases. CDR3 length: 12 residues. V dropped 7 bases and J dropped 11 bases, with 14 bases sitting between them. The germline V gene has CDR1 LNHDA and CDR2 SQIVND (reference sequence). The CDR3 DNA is TGTGCCAGTAACAATTATCGGGGGAAACTGTTTTTT. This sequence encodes CASNNYRGKLFF.

The CDR3 DNA reads as TGTGCCAGCAGCCCCAGCCGAGGGGGCCACACCGGGGAGCTGTTTTTT. Its protein is CASSPSRGGHTGELFF. The V and J genes are TRBV9 and TRBJ2-2; TRBD1 aligns across 7 bases. The CDR3 runs 16 residues. CDR1 is SGDLS, CDR2 YYNGEE, per germline. V shed 4 bases, J shed 3 bases, and the junction held 9 bases outside the gene matches.

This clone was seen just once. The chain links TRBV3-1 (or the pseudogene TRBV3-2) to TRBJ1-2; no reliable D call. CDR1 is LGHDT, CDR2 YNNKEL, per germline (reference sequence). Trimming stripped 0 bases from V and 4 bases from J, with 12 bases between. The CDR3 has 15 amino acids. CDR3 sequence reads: CASSQDHGGLYGYTF. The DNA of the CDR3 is TGTGCCAGCAGCCAAGATCACGGCGGACTCTATGGCTACACCTTC.

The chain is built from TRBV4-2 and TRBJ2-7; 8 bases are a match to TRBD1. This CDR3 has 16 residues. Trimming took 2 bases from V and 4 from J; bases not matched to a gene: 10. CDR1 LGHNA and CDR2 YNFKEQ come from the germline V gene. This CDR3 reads CASSQFHGQGVYEQYF. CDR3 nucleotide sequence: TGTGCCAGCAGCCAATTCCATGGACAGGGCGTGTACGAGCAGTACTTC.

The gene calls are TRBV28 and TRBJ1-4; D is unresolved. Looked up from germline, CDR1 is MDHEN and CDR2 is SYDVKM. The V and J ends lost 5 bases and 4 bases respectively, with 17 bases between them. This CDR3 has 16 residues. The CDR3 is CASSGGYAGDNEKLFF. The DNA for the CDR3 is TGTGCCAGCAGTGGAGGATACGCAGGAGATAATGAAAAACTGTTTTTT.

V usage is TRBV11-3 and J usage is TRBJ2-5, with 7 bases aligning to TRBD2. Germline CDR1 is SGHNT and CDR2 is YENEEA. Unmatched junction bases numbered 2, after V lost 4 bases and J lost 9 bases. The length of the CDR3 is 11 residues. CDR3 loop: CASSSSGAQYF. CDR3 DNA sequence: TGTGCCAGCAGCTCAAGCGGGGCCCAGTACTTC.

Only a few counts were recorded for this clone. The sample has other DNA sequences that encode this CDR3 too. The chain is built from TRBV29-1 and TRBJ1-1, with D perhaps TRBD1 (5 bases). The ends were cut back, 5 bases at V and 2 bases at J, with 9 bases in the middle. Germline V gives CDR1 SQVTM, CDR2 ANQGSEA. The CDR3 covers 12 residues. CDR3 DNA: TGCAGCGTTCGGGGGGGTAACACTGAAGCTTTCTTT. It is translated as CSVRGGNTEAFF.

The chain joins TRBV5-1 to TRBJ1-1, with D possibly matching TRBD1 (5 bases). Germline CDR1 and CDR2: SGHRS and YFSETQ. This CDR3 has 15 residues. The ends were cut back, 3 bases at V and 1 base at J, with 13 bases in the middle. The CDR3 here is CASSYRSTGNTEAFF. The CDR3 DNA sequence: TGCGCCAGCAGCTATAGATCTACAGGGAACACTGAAGCTTTCTTT.

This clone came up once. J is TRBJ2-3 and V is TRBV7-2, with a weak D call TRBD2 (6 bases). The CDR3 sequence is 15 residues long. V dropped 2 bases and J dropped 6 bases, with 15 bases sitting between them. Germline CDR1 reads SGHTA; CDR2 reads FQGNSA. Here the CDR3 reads CASSLKYHAGDTQYF. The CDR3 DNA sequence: TGTGCCAGCAGCTTAAAGTACCACGCGGGGGATACGCAGTATTTT.

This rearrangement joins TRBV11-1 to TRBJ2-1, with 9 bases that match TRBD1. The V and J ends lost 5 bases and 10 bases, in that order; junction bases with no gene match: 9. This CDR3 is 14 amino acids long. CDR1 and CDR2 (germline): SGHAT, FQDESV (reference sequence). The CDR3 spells CASSPRDRVKEQFF. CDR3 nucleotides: TGTGCCAGCAGCCCCCGGGACAGGGTGAAAGAGCAGTTCTTC.

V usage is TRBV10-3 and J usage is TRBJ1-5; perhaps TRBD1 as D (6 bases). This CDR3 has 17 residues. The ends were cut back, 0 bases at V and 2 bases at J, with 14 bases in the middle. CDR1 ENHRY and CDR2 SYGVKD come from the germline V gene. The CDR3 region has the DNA TGTGCCATCAGTGAGTCCTTTAATGCAGGGGGCAATCAGCCCCAGCATTTT. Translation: CAISESFNAGGNQPQHF.

The CDR3 coding sequence is TGCGCCAGCAGCTTCATCCAGAGGGGGTCGGGTGAAAAACTGTTTTTT. Translated, it gives CASSFIQRGSGEKLFF. The gene calls are TRBV5-1 and TRBJ1-4; a possible D gene is TRBD1 (6 bases). Germline V gene data show CDR1 as SGHRS and CDR2 as YFSETQ. The CDR3 covers 16 residues. V was cut by 2 bases and J by 7 bases, with 18 bases left in between.

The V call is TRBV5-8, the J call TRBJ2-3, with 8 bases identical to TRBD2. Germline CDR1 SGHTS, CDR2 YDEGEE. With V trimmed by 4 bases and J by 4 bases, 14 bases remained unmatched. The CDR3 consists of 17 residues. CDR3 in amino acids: CASSKGTRSDTADTQYF. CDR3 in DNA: TGTGCCAGCAGCAAGGGGACTAGAAGTGATACTGCAGATACGCAGTATTTT.

The CDR3 DNA reads as TGTGCCAGCAGCGTACGCGCGGGGGCCGGTGAGACCCAGTACTTC. As protein: CASSVRAGAGETQYF. This chain joins TRBV9 and TRBJ2-5; possibly TRBD2 for D (7 bases). Trimming removed 1 base from V and 5 bases from J, with 15 bases in between. Germline V lookup: CDR1 SGDLS, CDR2 YYNGEE. The CDR3 covers 15 residues.